This T cell receptor (beta chain) was identified during a study of shared clonotypes between healthy human individuals (dated by TCRdb to 2018 to 2020). Context from the whole study: The cohort included three men and a couple of women between 18 and 49 years of age. Per donor, three plates each were used for CD4 naive and CD4 memory, two for CD8 naive, and one for CD8 memory. Blood TCR repertoires of about 5 healthy adults were deeply sequenced to estimate repertoire size and the extent of clonotype sharing between individuals. Libraries were prepared and TCR repertoires were sequenced by different laboratories using diverse techniques, in order to increase sequencing depth and limit assay-specific biases. Per donor, leukapheresis produced somewhere between about 0.94 and 9.5 billion PBMCs. On the study overall, not on this receptor specifically: Pairwise subsampling led to the expectation that sequencing depth would affect the degree of clonotype sharing among donors. Sampling was limited to blood, and TCR repertoires in tissue likely differ from TCR repertoires in blood. Because the study included only a small number of donors, the genetic and exposure-history diversity represented was limited. Naive subsets generally had larger estimated clonotype richness than memory subsets did. Even with the large sequencing depth, rarefaction of the sorted-subset datasets indicated that sequencing was incomplete. When several donors were compared, the shared fraction of clonotypes was around 4.6% for naive CD4, about 4% for naive CD8, more than 2% for memory CD4, and 0.35% to 0.4% for memory CD8. Compared with non-shared clonotypes, clonotypes shared by all four sorted-subset donors had higher generation probabilities.

Looking up the germline V gene yields CDR1 LGHNA and CDR2 YSLEER. V is pared back by 3 bases and J by 3 bases, with 17 bases lying between the germline termini. From the cysteine up to the phenylalanine, the CDR3 has a length of 16 residues. This entry keeps only the CDR3 DNA: 48 bases, framed from base 1. For the CD8 naive samples, CD45RO-negative cells were positively selected for CCR7, yielding a CD45RA+CCR7+ population from which TemRA cells were excluded. Healthy HIV-negative adults with no recently reported acute infections or vaccinations were included as donors. Only Caucasian adults living in Nashville, Tennessee, USA were represented among the donors. Blood was obtained by leukapheresis, after which PBMCs were separated by Ficoll-Histopaque density gradient centrifugation and cryopreserved in liquid nitrogen vapor phase. Analytical flow cytometry was used to check the purity and quantity of every magnetically sorted T cell population. Genomic DNA was isolated from each sorted fraction and quantified by UV absorbance on a Nanodrop 2000c.

TCR CDR3 regions were amplified from genomic DNA by multiplex PCR using the deep immunoSEQ assay. Extracted genomic DNA from each cell subset was distributed evenly across all wells of several immunoSEQ 96-well plates, and each plate was treated as a replicate. For sorted subsets, roughly 200 ng genomic DNA, equal to about 30,000 T cell genomes, was loaded into each replicate PCR. Purified libraries were quantified with a Qubit 3.0 fluorometer, sized on a Bioanalyzer 2100, and re-quantified with the KAPA Library Quantification kit. Every immunoSEQ 96-well plate was sequenced on a separate single-read 150-cycle Illumina NextSeq 550 flow cell. The original pipeline was this. Because only junctional sequences without quality scores were contained in the immunoSEQ output, filtering matching that applied to full-length reads could not be performed. To assign V/J genes and CDR3, sequences were annotated against IMGT germline references using PyIR, a Python wrapper for IgBLAST v1.9. Reads were filtered out if the reads had weak V/J assignments (E-value above 1e-6), no CDR3, stop codons, out-of-frame junctions, or ambiguous translated residues. V3J clonotypes were defined as sequences sharing an identical inferred V gene, J gene, and CDR3 amino acid sequence. To compute the percentage overlap between repertoires, the number of shared unique clonotypes was divided by the size of the smaller repertoire. Richness of each repertoire was evaluated using RTK rarefaction, the Chao1 estimator, and Recon v2.1 estimates of unobserved clonotypes. For all TCRbeta clonotypes obtained by the gDNA method from a few donors, generation probabilities were computed with OLGA. TCRdb obtained this table from immuneACCESS and retained in-frame rearrangements with V and J assigned. These tables miss some clones; where compared with another copy, unresolved V genes account for less than half of the shortfall, and the remainder is unexplained. V and J calls and clone size are given by that table; D and trimming were obtained from the DNA. The sample profile shows 2 million or so clones; less than 95% of them were found once. Together, the top ten hold 0.85% to 1.3% of the sample.

Turning to this clone: There is no known antigen for this receptor. No per-base quality is available; no much larger clone lies one base away.

The chain is encoded by TRBV4-3 joined to TRBJ1-1; too little of a D gene remains to name it. The sample taken for sequencing was naive CD8+ T cells sorted from blood. Reading the label with the study, this specimen's cell subset or site is: CD45RA+CCR7+. This clonotype originated in a man between 18 and 35 years old in good health. At the DNA level, the sequence is TGCGCCAGCAGCCAGTGGTTGGGGAGTTTGGACACTGAAGCTTTCTTT. This yields the protein CASSQWLGSLDTEAFF.